One and the same sample provided the 23 T cell receptor beta chains below, sequenced in a study of cytomegalovirus exposure and HLA in healthy donors (dated by TCRdb to 2017 to 2019). The library came from the immunoSEQ multiplex PCR assay. The table was pulled from immuneACCESS by TCRdb, which kept in-frame rearrangements only. Such tables lose some clones; where checked, under half of the loss comes from unresolved V genes, and the rest has no known cause. The sample table contains 150,000 to 200,000 clones; only one count was recorded for about 90% of them. The ten largest make up 4% to 5% of the sample. The material sequenced was PBMCs. Receptor source: a man aged 18 to 29 in good health and CMV-seropositive.

The chain recombines TRBV5-1 with TRBJ2-7; 10 nucleotides align to TRBD1. This CDR3 is 14 amino acids long. Germline assignment: CDR1 SGHRS and CDR2 YFSETQ. V dropped 4 bases and J dropped 2; count of bases not matched to a gene: 3. The chain's CDR3 is CASSSGQGAYEQYF. The DNA of the CDR3 is TGCGCCAGCAGCAGCGGACAGGGGGCCTACGAGCAGTACTTC. Complete variable domain (other parts from reference TRBV5-1 and TRBJ2-7): KAGVTQTPRYLIKTRGQQVTLSCSPISGHRSVSWYQQTPGQGLQFLFEYFSETQRNKGNFPGRFSGRQFSNSRSEMNVSTLELGDSALYLCASSSGQGAYEQYFGPGTRLTVT.

The CDR3 nucleotides are TGCGCCAGCAGCTCGACAAACAGGGAACTGTTTTTT. Amino acid sequence: CASSSTNRELFF. The V call is TRBV5-1, the J call TRBJ1-4; D possibly corresponds to TRBD1 (6 bases). The V end lost 3 bases, the J end lost 12 bases, and 12 bases lay between the germline ends. This CDR3 has 12 residues. Germline loops: CDR1 SGHRS, CDR2 YFSETQ. The full variable domain, in which reference TRBV5-1 and TRBJ1-4 provide the parts outside the CDR3, is KAGVTQTPRYLIKTRGQQVTLSCSPISGHRSVSWYQQTPGQGLQFLFEYFSETQRNKGNFPGRFSGRQFSNSRSEMNVSTLELGDSALYLCASSSTNRELFFGSGTQLSVL.

The genes are TRBV10-2 and TRBJ2-1; 11 nucleotides align to TRBD2. The J segment lost 8 bases and the V segment lost 6 bases, leaving 3 bases of the junction unmatched. The CDR3 is made up of 13 amino acids. CDR1 WSHSY and CDR2 SAAADI come from the germline V gene. The CDR3 region has the DNA TGCGCCAGCAGGGGACTAGCGGTGGATGAGCAGTTCTTC. Protein sequence: CASRGLAVDEQFF.

V gene TRBV9 combines with J gene TRBJ2-2; 8 bases match TRBD2. CDR1 and CDR2 from the germline V gene are SGDLS and YYNGEE. J was trimmed by 4 bases and V by 4 bases; bases with no gene match: 12. This CDR3 spans 17 amino acids. The CDR3 reads CASSPPGLVKGTGELFF. The CDR3 bases are TGTGCCAGCAGCCCCCCGGGACTAGTAAAGGGCACCGGGGAGCTGTTTTTT.

The chain joins TRBV4-1 to TRBJ2-7, with 12 bases that match TRBD1. Germline V gives CDR1 MGHRA, CDR2 YSYEKL. The CDR3 runs to 15 residues. After removal of 3 bases from V and 7 bases from J, the junction contained 7 bases not matched to a gene. CDR3 region: CASSHAGTGGREQYF. As DNA, the CDR3 is TGCGCCAGCAGCCACGCCGGGACAGGGGGCCGGGAGCAGTACTTC.

V gene TRBV29-1 combines with J gene TRBJ1-1; D possibly corresponds to TRBD1 (5 bases). The CDR3 covers 14 residues. V lost 3 bases and J 0 bases, leaving 11 bases between the germline ends. CDR1 SQVTM and CDR2 ANQGSEA come from the germline V gene. The CDR3 DNA reads TGCAGCGTTGAGGCCAGGGAGGTGAACACTGAAGCTTTCTTT. Protein product: CSVEAREVNTEAFF.

The rearrangement uses TRBV7-6 and TRBJ2-5; 13 nucleotides line up with TRBD2. After removal of 1 base from V and 5 bases from J, the junction contained 10 bases not matched to a gene. Germline-derived CDR1 and CDR2 are SGHVS and FNYEAQ. This CDR3 comprises 18 residues. Here the CDR3 reads CASSLDPGLAGSWETQYF. The CDR3 DNA sequence: TGTGCCAGCAGCTTAGACCCGGGACTAGCGGGATCCTGGGAGACCCAGTACTTC. The entire variable domain, with the rest obtained from reference TRBV7-6 and TRBJ2-5, is as follows: GAGVSQSPRYKVTKRGQDVALRCDPISGHVSLYWYRQALGQGPEFLTYFNYEAQQDKSGLPNDRFSAERPEGSISTLTIQRTEQRDSAMYRCASSLDPGLAGSWETQYFGPGTRLLVL.

The chain links TRBV18 to TRBJ2-7; 9 positions match TRBD2. The trim removed 2 bases at V and 7 bases at J, leaving 6 bases unmatched. The CDR3 covers 14 residues. Germline V gives CDR1 KGHSH, CDR2 LQKENI. The CDR3 spells CASSPGGLAGEQYF. The CDR3 DNA reads as TGTGCCAGCTCACCAGGTGGGCTAGCGGGGGAGCAGTACTTC.

As DNA, the CDR3 is TGTGCCAGCAGTTTGACAGGGGGATTGTACAATGAGCAGTTCTTC. Its protein is CASSLTGGLYNEQFF. J is TRBJ2-1 and V is TRBV27; TRBD1 agrees at 9 bases. The trim removed 3 bases at V and 4 bases at J, leaving 4 bases unmatched. The CDR3 runs 15 residues. Germline CDR1 is MNHEY and CDR2 is SMNVEV (reference sequence).

The gene calls are TRBV6-1 and TRBJ1-1, with a tentative D call TRBD1 (5 bases). The ends were cut back, 2 bases at V and 4 bases at J, with 11 bases in the middle. The CDR3 is made up of 14 amino acids. The germline gives CDR1 MNHNS, CDR2 SASEGT. CDR3 in amino acids: CASSESSRATEAFF. DNA for the CDR3: TGTGCCAGCAGTGAAAGTAGCAGGGCCACTGAAGCTTTCTTT.

The CDR3 here is CAWRIGTSTDTQYF. CDR3 coding DNA: TGTGCCTGGAGAATAGGGACAAGCACAGATACGCAGTATTTT. This rearrangement joins TRBV30 to TRBJ2-3, with D tentatively TRBD1 (6 bases). This CDR3 has 14 amino acids. Germline assignment: CDR1 GTSNPN and CDR2 SVGIG (reference sequence). The ends were cut back, 3 bases at V and 0 bases at J, with 10 bases in the middle.

V and J are TRBV14 and TRBJ2-7, with a possible D match to TRBD2 (5 bases). The CDR3 contains 15 residues. The V gene's germline CDR1 is SGHDN and CDR2 FVKESK. V was clipped by 1 base and J by 4 bases, with 14 bases between them. The CDR3 sequence: CASSQGKRTSYEQYF. CDR3 nucleotide sequence: TGTGCCAGCAGCCAAGGTAAGAGGACTTCTTACGAGCAGTACTTC.

This rearrangement joins TRBV5-1 to TRBJ2-7; maybe TRBD1 (5 bases). This CDR3 is built from 14 residues. The germline V gene has CDR1 SGHRS and CDR2 YFSETQ. V was trimmed by 3 bases and J by 5 bases, leaving 15 bases between them. The CDR3 spells CASSSEKGLNEQYF. The CDR3 bases are TGCGCCAGCAGCTCGGAGAAGGGGCTGAACGAGCAGTACTTC.

This rearrangement joins TRBV6-5 to TRBJ2-2; 13 nucleotides match TRBD2. This CDR3 region has 16 residues. CDR1 and CDR2 from the germline V gene are MNHEY and SVGAGI. J lost 6 bases, V lost 4 bases, and 5 bases had no gene match. CDR3: CASSWGLAGLSGELFF. The CDR3 nucleotides are TGTGCCAGCAGTTGGGGACTAGCGGGACTATCCGGGGAGCTGTTTTTT.

This chain connects TRBV7-9 to TRBJ2-1; 8 nucleotides agree with TRBD2. V trimming: 1 base; J trimming: 9 bases; junction bases outside the gene matches: 14. The CDR3 length is 17 residues. Per germline, CDR1 SEHNR and CDR2 FQNEAQ (reference sequence). The CDR3: CASSLGNFGGRPSEQFF. CDR3 sequence (DNA): TGTGCCAGCAGCTTAGGTAACTTTGGCGGGAGGCCCAGTGAGCAGTTCTTC.

The chain recombines TRBV7-6 with TRBJ1-1, with D possibly TRBD1 on 6 matching bases. This CDR3 has 17 residues. Trimming took off 5 bases at V and 1 base at J, with 20 bases between the two ends. CDR1 is SGHVS, CDR2 FNYEAQ, per germline. The CDR3 reads CASSPTTRTASNTEAFF. The CDR3 DNA follows: TGTGCCAGCAGCCCGACCACGCGGACAGCGTCGAACACTGAAGCTTTCTTT.

This chain links TRBV10-3 with TRBJ2-5; weak D call: TRBD2 (7 bases). The germline V gene encodes CDR1 ENHRY and CDR2 SYGVKD. Trimming cost V 6 bases and J 4 bases, with 15 bases left between them. The CDR3 has 14 residues. The CDR3 sequence is CAIRGGLAAETQYF. The CDR3 DNA sequence: TGTGCCATCAGGGGGGGGCTAGCGGCAGAGACCCAGTACTTC.

This clone was picked up a small number of times. The V call is TRBV9, the J call TRBJ2-7, with TRBD2 identical over 10 bases. Germline lookup yields CDR1 SGDLS and CDR2 YYNGEE. The CDR3 spans 14 residues. V trimming: 2 bases; J trimming: 6 bases; junction bases outside the gene matches: 5. The CDR3 sequence is CASSVSGRDGEQYF. In DNA form, the CDR3 reads TGTGCCAGCAGCGTCAGCGGGAGGGACGGCGAGCAGTACTTC.

The chain recombines TRBV9 with TRBJ1-1; D unresolved. CDR3 size: 12 residues. The germline gives CDR1 SGDLS, CDR2 YYNGEE. V dropped 0 bases and J dropped 7 bases, with 7 bases sitting between them. CDR3 DNA: TGTGCCAGCAGCGTAGGAGGTGGTGAAGCTTTCTTT. Encoded protein: CASSVGGGEAFF.

The V gene is TRBV9, the J gene TRBJ2-6, with unresolved D. Trimming stripped 5 bases from V and 4 bases from J, with 10 bases between. The V gene's germline CDR1 is SGDLS and CDR2 YYNGEE. The CDR3 is 14 amino acids. The CDR3 is CASSSFQGANVLTF. CDR3 bases: TGTGCCAGCAGTTCCTTCCAGGGGGCCAACGTCCTGACTTTC.

The chain employs TRBV9 and TRBJ2-2; D is unresolved. The CDR3 has 13 residues. V lost 0 bases, J lost 4 bases, and 4 bases lay in between. Germline loops: CDR1 SGDLS, CDR2 YYNGEE. In DNA form, the CDR3 reads TGTGCCAGCAGCGTAGTCAGCACCGGGGAGCTGTTTTTT. Protein sequence: CASSVVSTGELFF.

CDR3 region: CSVDTTDKTQYF. The CDR3 DNA follows: TGCAGCGTTGATACCACAGATAAGACCCAGTACTTC. The rearrangement links TRBV29-1 to TRBJ2-5, with D unclear. The V end lost 3 bases, the J end lost 6 bases, and 11 bases lay between the germline ends. The CDR3 contains 12 residues. The germline CDR1 and CDR2 sequences are SQVTM and ANQGSEA.

The V gene is TRBV19, the J gene TRBJ2-2, with 7 bases aligning to TRBD1. Unmatched junction bases numbered 4, after V lost 0 bases and J lost 3 bases. The CDR3 consists of 16 residues. Germline CDR1 LNHDA, CDR2 SQIVND (reference sequence). The CDR3 coding sequence is TGTGCCAGTAGTATAGACCCAGGGGGATACACCGGGGAGCTGTTTTTT. Amino acids: CASSIDPGGYTGELFF.